This T cell receptor beta chain was retrieved from a study of Tregs in tolerant kidney transplant recipients. Study results and limitations: Few patients were studied, so findings need validation in larger groups. No direct test of biological reproducibility was done here.

Assay: immunoSEQ multiplex PCR; the TCRdb copy retains only in-frame clones and omits some. The top ten hold nearly 0.6% of the sample, which has some 110,000 clones, around 94% seen once. Worth noting for this clone: Its antigen is still unknown.

Unstimulated regulatory T cells (CD4+CD25+CD127-), CD4+CD25- non-regulatory cells, CD4 and CD8 cells were FACS-sorted from thawed PBMCs. The origin of this receptor is a human donor in good health. Specimen: CD4+ T cells from blood.

The CDR3 reads CASRTLGAKNIQYF. The CDR3 coding sequence is TGTGCCAGCAGGACCCTCGGAGCCAAAAACATTCAGTACTTC. The chain couples TRBV19 to TRBJ2-4, with D uncertain. This CDR3 spans 14 amino acids. Germline V gene sequence: CDR1 LNHDA, CDR2 SQIVND (reference sequence). V was pared by 9 bases and J by 0 bases, with 12 bases between.